This is a list of T cell receptor beta chains from one sample in a study of beta chain features in type 1 diabetes. Clones were sequenced by immunoSEQ multiplex PCR, and TCRdb holds only the in-frame ones, with some missing. This sample has 640,000 or so clones, with around 15% found just once. What was sequenced was naive CD4+ T cells from blood. The receptors derive from a man between 18 and 35 years old with type 1 diabetes. Each CDR3 is given without its conserved first and last residue.

12 | TRBV18 | ASSLGAGEETQY
8 | TRBV7-2 | GRDSYGYT
10 | TRBV30 | AWSFRGLALH
11 | TRBV5-1 | ASTLGLDSPLH
13 | TRBV7-2 | ASSLDISGSDTQY
15 | TRBV27 | ASSSLPGRGSYNEQF
11 | TRBV7-2 | ASSLGVSQPQH
13 | TRBV10-3 | AIRSSSAATYGYT
13 | TRBV5-1 | ASSLAGAGNTEAF
12 | TRBV30 | AWTPGIYNSPLH
12 | TRBV27 | ASRSSGGAGELF
13 | TRBV6-5 | ASRQQGASGNTIY
11 | TRBV2 | ASGAGVGYGYT
15 | TRBV4-2 | ASSQGAPAKTNEKLF
13 | TRBV7-6 | ASSLGTSSRDTQY
14 | TRBV4-1 | ASSPPGLLGLGEQY
13 | TRBV15 | ATSRDGQSFTEAF
15 | TRBV13 | ASSAGGPITTNEKLF
11 | TRBV6-5 | ATPGDSSYEQY
12 | TRBV29-1 | SGRRESRFGEQF
12 | TRBV19 | ASRKGAGWNEQF
15 | TRBV5-1 | ASSFPGTPSEYNEQF
11 | TRBV5-4 | ASSLGQSYGYT
12 | TRBV30 | AWSVGQGNSPLH
11 | TRBV19 | ASTPPGGYEQY
14 | TRBV2 | ASSEQPGTDNYGYT
14 | TRBV5-1 | ASSGSSGGLTDTQY
14 | TRBV18 | ASSLSVGTVNTEAF
13 | TRBV7-8 | ASSPELTVLYGYT
13 | TRBV27 | ASSRGQGIFEKLF
13 | TRBV5-1 | ASSRTGGPNTEAF
13 | TRBV13 | ASSYPLGASYGYT
11 | TRBV13 | ASSPRYSGKLF
12 | TRBV5-1 | ASSLESTTEKLF
13 | TRBV9 | ASSLRQGIQETQY
11 | TRBV6-5 | ASRPQGAGGYT
12 | TRBV2 | ASSFTGDTGELF
13 | TRBV16 | ASSLPAGASQPQH
13 | TRBV9 | ASSVKVLETDTQY
8 | TRBV20-1 | SAREEVAF
11 | TRBV25-1 | ASNRQGGDTQY
12 | TRBV9 | ASSPKEWDYEQY
12 | TRBV27 | ASRGTGGQNIQY
11 | TRBV5-1 | ASRQDSNQPQH
12 | TRBV7-2 | ASSLVSGSEKLF
13 | TRBV30 | AESEGFSGANVLT
13 | TRBV27 | ASSLWQGLTGELF
13 | TRBV6-1 | ASVSVGGYQETQY
12 | TRBV30 | AWSVSSIEGKLF
13 | TRBV5-4 | ASSQDRSINYGYT
13 | TRBV30 | AWSVAQGMDQPQH
12 | TRBV5-1 | ASSPEWQQETQY
12 | TRBV5-4 | ASSPAGGANVLT
11 | TRBV29-1 | SVEVGRNSPLH
9 | TRBV25-1 | ASILGYEQY
13 | TRBV25-1 | ASTPIEGIEETQY
12 | TRBV6-5 | ASSLGTHQETQY
13 | TRBV10-1 | ASSESQGLSTEAF